These T cell receptor beta chains were read from a single sample in a study of OX40 agonist ivuxolimab in advanced cancers. Profiled with immunoSEQ multiplex PCR; TCRdb holds only in-frame clones, not every one. The data show about 86,000 clones, about 94% seen once. Sequenced material: CD4+ or CD8+ T cells sorted from blood, taken in a trial of the OX40 agonist ivuxolimab. These receptors were collected from an adult with an advanced solid tumor such as melanoma, head and neck, liver or kidney cancer. Both conserved end residues are part of each CDR3. D genes are given only for firm matches. Size values are once, few and many counts, or a class for expanded clones, and some rows have none.

v_call	j_call	d_call	clone_size	cdr3_length	cdr3_nt	cdr3_aa
TRBV5-6	TRBJ2-7	-	-	12	TGTGCCAGCAGCTTGCGGGATTACGAGCAGTACTTC	CASSLRDYEQYF
TRBV5-1	TRBJ2-7	-	once	15	TGCGCCAGCAGCTTGGACGATCCCGGGCGGAACGAGCAGTACTTC	CASSLDDPGRNEQYF
TRBV10-2	TRBJ2-6	-	-	18	TGCGCCAGCAGTGAAACAGGCGGCCCTAGGTCTGGGGCCAACGTCCTGACTTTC	CASSETGGPRSGANVLTF
TRBV4-3	TRBJ2-3	-	-	13	TGCGCCAGCAGCCAGGGGCCGACAGATACGCAGTATTTT	CASSQGPTDTQYF
TRBV7-9	TRBJ2-3	TRBD2	-	15	TGTGCCAGCAGCTTAGGGACTAGCGCTACAGATACGCAGTATTTT	CASSLGTSATDTQYF
TRBV4-1	TRBJ1-4	-	-	17	TGCGCCAGCAGCCAGATCCCTGGGGGGGCCGTGAGGGAAAAACTGTTTTTT	CASSQIPGGAVREKLFF
TRBV5-6	TRBJ1-4	TRBD1	-	15	TGTGCCAGCAGCGAGGGACAGGCCCGGGGGGAAAAACTGTTTTTT	CASSEGQARGEKLFF
TRBV6-5	TRBJ2-1	-	-	14	TGTGCCAGCAGTTACGTGGGCCCCTACAATGAGCAGTTCTTC	CASSYVGPYNEQFF
TRBV7-2	TRBJ2-7	-	-	11	TGTGCCAGCAGCCGAGGCTACGAGCAGTACTTC	CASSRGYEQYF
TRBV7-9	TRBJ2-2	TRBD2	-	16	TGTGCCAGCAGCTTAGGACTAGCGGGAGAAACCGGGGAGCTGTTTTTT	CASSLGLAGETGELFF
TRBV16	TRBJ1-3	-	-	16	TGTGCCAGCAGCCAATCGATTGCAGGGTCTGGAAACACCATATATTTT	CASSQSIAGSGNTIYF
TRBV6-5	TRBJ2-1	TRBD2	-	16	TGTGCCAGCAGTTCCCCACTGGCGGGAGTAAACAATGAGCAGTTCTTC	CASSSPLAGVNNEQFF
TRBV27	TRBJ2-4	-	few	16	TGTGCCAGCAGTTTAAGGGGGGGTTTTGTTCAAAACATTCAGTACTTC	CASSLRGGFVQNIQYF
TRBV7-9	TRBJ1-4	-	few	13	TGTGCCAGCAGGCGGACCCTCGGGGAAAAACTGTTTTTT	CASRRTLGEKLFF
TRBV30	TRBJ2-6	-	-	12	TGTGCCTGGAGTCCCGGGACTTGGGTCCTGACTTTC	CAWSPGTWVLTF